This TCR beta chain was profiled in a study of identical twins. From the 5' RACE reads, TCRdb called clonotypes with MiXCR, one entry per CDR3 protein. The data show 500,000 to 700,000 distinct CDR3 sequences, with around 7.4% seen just once and 1.5% to 2% held by the top ten. V was pared by 1 base and J by 8 bases, with 8 bases of the junction left unmatched. The V gene's germline CDR1 is SGHVS and CDR2 FNYEAQ. The CDR3 runs to 15 residues. General study findings and limits: With monozygotic twins, out-of-frame TCR alpha sharing exceeded what models estimated. Fewer insertions marked abundant cord blood beta clonotypes; young adult naive trended weakly, memory not at all. Conclusions leaned on cross-sectional statistical analysis and did not track the same donors over time.

On this clonotype: Its specificity is unknown.

The same sample was also used in a study of yellow fever vaccine responses in identical twins.

This TCR was sampled from a woman between 18 and 29 years old in good health. This rearrangement joins TRBV7-6 to TRBJ1-1; 9 bases agree with TRBD1. Sequenced material: PBMCs. The CDR3 sequence is CASSLERVGTGEAFF. The CDR3 DNA sequence: TGTGCCAGCAGCTTAGAGAGGGTGGGGACAGGGGAAGCTTTCTTT.